These 13 T cell receptor beta chains were sequenced from one sample in a study of shared clonotypes between healthy human individuals. TCRdb's copy holds only in-frame clones and misses some; the assay was immunoSEQ multiplex PCR. The sample lists 400,000 to 500,000 clones, about three quarters occurring once. Sequenced: PBMCs. The receptors shown here come from a woman aged 40 to 50 in good health. Some clones in this sample may be carry-over from other donors' samples.

The V and J genes are TRBV19 and TRBJ2-6; D gene unclear. This CDR3 is 13 amino acids long. The V end was cut by 4 bases, the J end by 8 bases, with 9 bases between. Germline V lookup: CDR1 LNHDA, CDR2 SQIVND (reference sequence). The CDR3 nucleotides read TGTGCCAGTAGTAACCGTAGGCCCAACGTCCTGACTTTC. It yields the protein CASSNRRPNVLTF.

V is TRBV5-4 and J is TRBJ2-7; perhaps TRBD2 as D (6 bases). CDR1 is SGHNT and CDR2 is YYREEE in the germline V gene (reference sequence). V lost 4 bases and J 3 bases, leaving 14 bases between the germline ends. The CDR3 spans 14 residues. The CDR3 nucleotides read TGTGCCAGCAGCCAGGGACTCAGGGTCTACGAGCAGTACTTC. It is translated as CASSQGLRVYEQYF.

The J gene is TRBJ2-7, the V gene TRBV6-5; D ambiguous. Trimming stripped 11 bases from V and 1 base from J, with 9 bases between. The CDR3 totals 11 residues. Per the germline V gene, CDR1 is MNHEY and CDR2 is SVGAGI. CDR3 in amino acids: CAVRGSYEQYF. For the CDR3, the DNA is TGTGCCGTACGAGGATCCTACGAGCAGTACTTC.

V and J are TRBV7-6 and TRBJ2-1, with 11 bases aligning to TRBD2. Germline assignment: CDR1 SGHVS and CDR2 FNYEAQ. With 5 bases clipped from V and 6 bases from J, the junction kept 6 bases outside the gene matches. The CDR3 length is 15 residues. DNA for the CDR3: TGTGCCAGCAGCACACTAGCGGGAGCCGGCAATGAGCAGTTCTTC. Its protein is CASSTLAGAGNEQFF.

The chain joins TRBV6-1 to TRBJ2-7; tentative D call: TRBD1 (5 bases). The V and J ends lost 8 bases and 4 bases respectively, with 9 bases between them. CDR1 and CDR2 from the germline V gene are MNHNS and SASEGT. CDR3 length: 11 residues. The CDR3 DNA reads as TGTGCCAGCGGCAGGGTTTACGAGCAGTACTTC. Translation: CASGRVYEQYF.

This chain links TRBV5-1 with TRBJ2-1; 8 nucleotides align to TRBD2. The CDR3 is 17 amino acids. Per the germline V gene, CDR1 is SGHRS and CDR2 is YFSETQ. V was clipped by 3 bases and J by 8 bases; unmatched bases: 16. CDR3 in DNA: TGCGCCAGCAGCTCCCCAACACGTAGCGGGAATTGGTATGAGCAGTTCTTC. As protein: CASSSPTRSGNWYEQFF. Supplemented by reference TRBV5-1 and TRBJ2-1, the full variable domain reads KAGVTQTPRYLIKTRGQQVTLSCSPISGHRSVSWYQQTPGQGLQFLFEYFSETQRNKGNFPGRFSGRQFSNSRSEMNVSTLELGDSALYLCASSSPTRSGNWYEQFFGPGTRLTVL.

The chain links TRBV15 to TRBJ1-1; D gene unclear. V was shortened by 3 bases and J by 4 bases, with 9 bases between the two germline ends. This CDR3 comprises 13 residues. CDR1 and CDR2 (germline): LNHNV, YYDKDF (reference sequence). CDR3 loop: CATSRLSGTEAFF. The CDR3 region has the DNA TGTGCCACCAGCAGGCTATCTGGCACTGAAGCTTTCTTT.

Comment on this clone: Within the sample, other DNA sequences also encode this same CDR3. V usage is TRBV5-1 and J usage is TRBJ1-1; 9 bases align to TRBD1. Trimming took 3 bases from V and 8 from J; bases not matched to a gene: 5. This CDR3 is 13 amino acids long. Per the germline V gene, CDR1 is SGHRS and CDR2 is YFSETQ. CDR3 DNA sequence: TGCGCCAGCAGCTCACAGGGGGCTGGGGAAGCTTTCTTT. It yields the protein CASSSQGAGEAFF.

The V and J genes are TRBV7-9 and TRBJ2-1; D not resolved. Trimming took 2 bases from V and 6 from J, leaving 5 bases between them. Germline CDR1 SEHNR, CDR2 FQNEAQ (reference sequence). This CDR3 has 12 amino acids. CDR3 DNA: TGTGCCAGCAGCTTAATTAGCAATGAGCAGTTCTTC. Protein sequence: CASSLISNEQFF.

This clone was detected only a few times. The chain has TRBV5-4 and TRBJ2-2; TRBD2 agrees at 10 bases. V lost 4 bases to trimming and J lost 2 bases; unmatched junction nucleotides: 5. CDR1 and CDR2 (germline): SGHNT, YYREEE (reference sequence). This CDR3 region has 16 residues. CDR3 DNA: TGTGCCAGCAGCCTTCGGACTAGCGGTAACACCGGGGAGCTGTTTTTT. It encodes CASSLRTSGNTGELFF.

This chain uses TRBV5-1 with TRBJ1-4; D is ambiguous. Trimming took off 0 bases at V and 7 bases at J, with 4 bases between the two ends. CDR3 length: 12 residues. The V gene's germline CDR1 is SGHRS and CDR2 YFSETQ. The CDR3 sequence: CASSLGGEKLFF. The CDR3 nucleotides read TGCGCCAGCAGCTTGGGCGGTGAAAAACTGTTTTTT.

The rearrangement joins TRBV15 to TRBJ2-3; D may correspond to TRBD1 or TRBD2 (5 bases each). CDR3 length equals 14 residues. Trimming cost V 10 bases and J 2 bases, with 16 bases left between them. Germline V gene sequence: CDR1 LNHNV, CDR2 YYDKDF (reference sequence). In DNA form, the CDR3 reads TGTGCCATCAAAACCGGGACCGCCACAGATACGCAGTATTTT. It codes for CAIKTGTATDTQYF.

The chain joins TRBV5-4 to TRBJ2-3; tentative D call: TRBD2 (6 bases). The CDR3 has 16 residues. Trimming took 7 bases from V and 4 from J, leaving 22 bases between them. The V gene's germline CDR1 is SGHNT and CDR2 YYREEE (reference sequence). The CDR3 reads CASSLGGARGADTQYF. Written as DNA, the CDR3 is TGTGCCAGCTCTCTGGGCGGGGCTAGGGGCGCAGATACGCAGTATTTT.